The 13 T cell receptor beta chains below all came from one sample that was sequenced in a study of cytomegalovirus exposure and HLA in healthy donors. PCR primers comprised 60 Vbeta and 13 Jbeta primers. The table came from immunoSEQ multiplex PCR; TCRdb's copy has only in-frame clones and leaves some out. The sample has about 270,000 clones; roughly 89% are singletons. The sample taken for sequencing was PBMCs. The receptor set was obtained from a man in his forties in good health and CMV-seropositive.

This sequence joins TRBV5-1 and TRBJ1-1; unclear D gene. This CDR3 is 16 amino acids long. Germline CDR1 is SGHRS and CDR2 is YFSETQ. V shed 0 bases and J shed 1 base, with 13 bases lying between them. The CDR3 protein is CASSLEGAHGNTEAFF. The CDR3 nucleotides are TGCGCCAGCAGCTTGGAGGGAGCCCACGGGAACACTGAAGCTTTCTTT.

This sequence joins TRBV6-1 and TRBJ1-2; D unclear. V was clipped by 2 bases and J by 8 bases, with 18 bases between them. CDR3 length: 15 residues. The germline CDR1 and CDR2 sequences are MNHNS and SASEGT. CDR3 amino acids: CASSESGRQTGGYTF. The CDR3 DNA reads as TGTGCCAGCAGTGAATCGGGAAGGCAAACGGGAGGCTACACCTTC.

V gene TRBV10-1 combines with J gene TRBJ2-7; 16 bases fit TRBD2. Germline V gene data show CDR1 as WNHNN and CDR2 as SYGVQD (reference sequence). V was pared by 3 bases and J by 6 bases, with 8 bases of the junction left unmatched. The CDR3 extends over 17 amino acids. CDR3 residues: CASSDQGLAGGPGEQYF. The CDR3 DNA reads TGCGCCAGCAGTGACCAGGGACTAGCGGGGGGGCCTGGCGAGCAGTACTTC.

This chain joins TRBV28 and TRBJ1-5, with 7 positions matching TRBD1. This CDR3 has 16 amino acids. Germline CDR1 and CDR2: MDHEN and SYDVKM. Trimming cost V 4 bases and J 11 bases; bases outside gene matches: 17. The CDR3 DNA reads TGTGCCAGCAGTTCAAGAGATAGACAGGGATCGTTGGCCCAGCATTTT. Encoded protein: CASSSRDRQGSLAQHF.

To note about this clone: Other DNA sequences within the sample encode an identical CDR3. The V gene is TRBV4-3, the J gene TRBJ2-7; D unresolved. The CDR3 length is 14 residues. Germline V gives CDR1 LGHNA, CDR2 YSLEER. V was shortened by 1 base and J by 1 base, with 8 bases between the two germline ends. The CDR3 DNA sequence: TGCGCCAGCAGCCAAGGTGGCAGTTCCTACGAGCAGTACTTC. Protein product: CASSQGGSSYEQYF.

The genes are TRBV5-8 and TRBJ2-2, with D possibly being TRBD1 (6 bases). CDR1 and CDR2 (germline): SGHTS, YDEGEE. Trimming took off 0 bases at V and 5 bases at J, with 11 bases between the two ends. The CDR3 is 15 residues long. The DNA of the CDR3 is TGTGCCAGCAGCTTGGTCAGGGGTAGGACCGGGGAGCTGTTTTTT. This codes for CASSLVRGRTGELFF. The full variable domain, its missing parts supplied by reference TRBV5-8 and TRBJ2-2, is EAGVTQSPTHLIKTRGQQATLRCSPISGHTSVYWYQQALGLGLQFLLWYDEGEERNRGNFPPRFSGRQFPNYSSELNVNALELEDSALYLCASSLVRGRTGELFFGEGSRLTVL.

V usage is TRBV19 and J usage is TRBJ2-2; 8 nucleotides agree with TRBD2. J lost 2 bases, V lost 5 bases, and 7 bases had no gene match. Germline CDR1 and CDR2: LNHDA and SQIVND (reference sequence). The CDR3 length is 16 residues. The CDR3 sequence is CASSFAGGLNTGELFF. CDR3 sequence (DNA): TGTGCCAGTAGTTTTGCGGGAGGCCTCAACACCGGGGAGCTGTTTTTT.

The rearrangement joins TRBV11-2 to TRBJ2-7; maybe TRBD2 (5 bases). CDR3 length: 14 amino acids. Looked up from germline, CDR1 is SGHAT and CDR2 is FQNNGV. V was pared by 4 bases and J by 0 bases, with 10 bases between. CDR3 region: CASSYGLNSYEQYF. The CDR3 DNA follows: TGTGCCAGCAGCTATGGACTGAACTCCTACGAGCAGTACTTC.

The chain is built from TRBV19 and TRBJ1-2, with D perhaps TRBD1 (6 bases). CDR1 LNHDA and CDR2 SQIVND come from the germline V gene (reference sequence). The CDR3 contains 15 residues. V was clipped by 10 bases and J by 5 bases, with 23 bases between them. The CDR3 coding sequence is TGTGCCATCTCACCATCCGCGGGGGGCGGGTATGGCTACACCTTC. The encoded protein is CAISPSAGGGYGYTF.

V is TRBV10-3 and J is TRBJ2-3; 8 bases line up with TRBD2. This CDR3 has 15 residues. Germline V gene sequence: CDR1 ENHRY, CDR2 SYGVKD. With 2 bases clipped from V and 3 bases from J, the junction kept 4 bases outside the gene matches. The CDR3 nucleotides are TGTGCCATCAGTGAGAGGGGGACTAGGACAGATACGCAGTATTTT. Translation gives CAISERGTRTDTQYF.

The chain uses TRBV9 and TRBJ1-2; TRBD1 matches 7 bases. This CDR3 spans 13 amino acids. Germline values: CDR1 SGDLS, CDR2 YYNGEE. The V segment lost 3 bases and the J segment 3 bases; nucleotides outside the gene matches: 2. The CDR3, as DNA: TGTGCCAGCAGCGATGACAGGGACTATGGCTACACCTTC. Amino acid sequence: CASSDDRDYGYTF.

The chain recombines TRBV6-5 with TRBJ2-3; 7 nucleotides align to TRBD2. The CDR3 extends over 15 amino acids. Unmatched junction bases numbered 8, after V lost 6 bases and J lost 2 bases. Germline V gene lookup returns CDR1 MNHEY and CDR2 SVGAGI. CDR3 bases: TGTGCCAGCAGGATGAGCGGGGCGACCACAGATACGCAGTATTTT. It codes for CASRMSGATTDTQYF.

This chain joins TRBV6-6 and TRBJ1-1; D gene ambiguous. Germline-derived CDR1 and CDR2 are MNHNY and SVGAGI (reference sequence). Trimming left V 0 bases short and J 0 bases short, with 8 bases between. The CDR3 loop spans 15 amino acids. Here the CDR3 DNA reads TGTGCCAGCAGTTACTCTCCAGTCATGAACACTGAAGCTTTCTTT. Its protein is CASSYSPVMNTEAFF.